The present TCR beta chain was sequenced within a study of cytomegalovirus exposure and HLA in healthy donors. The PCR had 60 Vbeta and 13 Jbeta primers. As originally analysed: About 10 million of about 88 million unique TCR beta chains were shared, per a later count. TCRdb keeps only in-frame clones here, not all; method: immunoSEQ multiplex PCR. For V, J and clone size, that table is used; D and trimming come from the DNA. This repertoire comprises approximately 140,000 clones; its ten largest clones make up roughly 3%. Regarding this clone: The antigen remains undetermined.

Study-level results: TCR beta V- and J-gene trimming was later associated with a missense DCLRE1C variant. HLA allele associations emerged for roughly 17,000 TCR beta sequences in a later analysis, at 0.05 false discovery rate.

V shed 0 bases and J shed 5 bases, with 13 bases lying between them. This CDR3 contains 15 residues. The germline gives CDR1 SNHLY, CDR2 FYNNEI. The chain has TRBV2 and TRBJ2-5; D is unresolved. The TCR sequence derives from a man aged 35-49 years in good health and CMV-seronegative. Sequencing was carried out using PBMCs. The CDR3 protein is CASSEANGLWETQYF. In nucleotides, the CDR3 is TGTGCCAGCAGTGAAGCGAACGGGTTGTGGGAGACCCAGTACTTC.